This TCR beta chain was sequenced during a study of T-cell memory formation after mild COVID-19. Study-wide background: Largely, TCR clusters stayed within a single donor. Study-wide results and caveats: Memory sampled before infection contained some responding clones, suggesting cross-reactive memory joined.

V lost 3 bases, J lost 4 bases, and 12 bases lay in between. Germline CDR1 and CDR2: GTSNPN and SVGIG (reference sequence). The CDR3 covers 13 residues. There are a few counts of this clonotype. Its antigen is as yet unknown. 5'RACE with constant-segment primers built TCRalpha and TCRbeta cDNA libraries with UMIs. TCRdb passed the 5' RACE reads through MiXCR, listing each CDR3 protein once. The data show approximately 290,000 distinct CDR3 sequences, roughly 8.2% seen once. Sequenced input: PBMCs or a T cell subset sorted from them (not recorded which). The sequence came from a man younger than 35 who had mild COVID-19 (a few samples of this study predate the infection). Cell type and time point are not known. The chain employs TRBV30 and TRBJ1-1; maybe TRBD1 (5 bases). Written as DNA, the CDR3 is TGTGCCTGGAGCCCGGGACGGGCCACTGAAGCTTTCTTT. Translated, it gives CAWSPGRATEAFF.